A selection of T cell receptor beta chains follows, all from one sample in a study of blood T cell repertoires in COVID-19. Some clones are missing from TCRdb's copy, which holds only in-frame ones; the method was immunoSEQ multiplex PCR. The data show 210,000 or so clones, approximately 91% seen once. The sequenced sample consisted of peripheral blood. These receptors came from a woman in her sixties with acute or convalescent COVID-19. CDR3s include the opening cysteine and the closing phenylalanine or tryptophan. A D gene is named only where the DNA matches it firmly. The size field is filled for only some rows; it gives once, few, many or a size class.

clone_size | j_call | d_call | v_call | cdr3_aa | cdr3_nt
NA | TRBJ1-2 | TRBD1 | TRBV28 | CASSLFDRGRSYGYTF | TGTGCCAGCAGTTTATTCGACAGGGGGCGCAGCTATGGCTACACCTTC
NA | TRBJ2-7 | TRBD2 | TRBV15 | CATSRDPGGSYEQYF | TGTGCCACCAGCAGAGATCCGGGGGGCTCCTACGAGCAGTACTTC
NA | TRBJ2-7 | NA | TRBV6-5 | CASSYSTSEQYF | TGTGCCAGCAGTTACTCGACTAGCGAGCAGTACTTC
NA | TRBJ2-2 | NA | TRBV2 | CASVARDKNTGELFF | TGTGCCAGCGTAGCCCGGGACAAGAACACCGGGGAGCTGTTTTTT
NA | TRBJ2-5 | NA | TRBV5-4 | CASSLDRQETQYF | TGTGCCAGCAGCTTAGACAGGCAAGAGACCCAGTACTTC
few | TRBJ2-7 | NA | TRBV5-1 | CASSLAQGSQYF | TGCGCCAGCAGCTTGGCCCAGGGAAGTCAGTACTTC
NA | TRBJ1-2 | TRBD1 | TRBV6-6 | CASSQTRDRGYGYTF | TGTGCCAGCAGCCAAACCCGGGACAGGGGATATGGCTACACCTTC
NA | TRBJ1-5 | NA | TRBV5-1 | CASSPGYNQPQHF | TGCGCCAGCAGCCCGGGTTACAATCAGCCCCAGCATTTT
once | TRBJ1-6 | TRBD1 | TRBV19 | CASSIGQGGSPLHF | TGTGCCAGTAGTATCGGTCAGGGGGGTTCGCCCCTCCACTTT
NA | TRBJ2-7 | NA | TRBV14 | CASSQRMRQRYEQYF | TGTGCCAGCAGCCAAAGAATGAGGCAGAGGTACGAGCAGTACTTC
NA | TRBJ2-1 | NA | TRBV19 | CASSTGHFSNEQFF | TGTGCCAGTAGTACAGGACATTTTTCGAATGAGCAGTTCTTC
NA | TRBJ2-5 | TRBD1 | TRBV9 | CASSSRTGQETQYF | TGTGCCAGCAGCTCACGGACAGGGCAAGAGACCCAGTACTTC
NA | TRBJ2-1 | TRBD2 | TRBV6-6 | CASLADSYNEQFF | TGTGCCAGTCTAGCGGACTCCTACAATGAGCAGTTCTTC
NA | TRBJ1-1 | NA | TRBV19 | CASSIDLPGLTNTEAFF | TGTGCCAGTAGTATAGACCTCCCGGGACTGACGAACACTGAAGCTTTCTTT